This T cell receptor beta chain comes out of a study of blood T cell repertoires in COVID-19. About the study: Spain, Italy and the United States supplied samples that represented acute and convalescent COVID-19. PBMCs, B-cell-depleted T cells, or T cells provided the cDNA or gDNA that made up the material.

The CDR3 is made up of 19 amino acids. The germline V gene has CDR1 SGHRS and CDR2 YFSETQ. J was trimmed by 1 base and V by 4 bases; bases with no gene match: 9. In the authors' methods: The assay estimated nucleated cells by amplifying reference gene primers. Using immunoSEQ multiplex PCR, the repertoire was profiled, and TCRdb retains in-frame clones only, with some absent. The D gene and trimming were derived from the DNA, and the V and J assignments and clone size from that table. Of around 97,000 clones in the sample, roughly four fifths were seen once. This receptor was obtained from a man in his 70s with acute or convalescent COVID-19. The sample consisted of peripheral blood. The V gene is TRBV5-1, the J gene TRBJ2-3; 16 bases align to TRBD2. The CDR3 protein is CASSPSSGLAGGGTDTQYF. The CDR3 coding sequence is TGCGCCAGCAGCCCGTCCTCGGGACTAGCGGGGGGGGGCACAGATACGCAGTATTTT.